What follows is one T cell receptor beta chain and its context. The repertoire was sequenced with immunoSEQ multiplex PCR; TCRdb's copy has only in-frame clones and lacks some. The sample lists about 91,000 clones; roughly 83% were seen once. The CDR3 covers 17 residues. Trimming cost V 5 bases and J 7 bases; bases outside gene matches: 16. Germline CDR1 MNHEY, CDR2 SMNVEV (reference sequence). This sample is drawn from a study of PD-L1 blockade in urothelial cancer. Regarding time point: peripheral blood 6 weeks after treatment start. V gene TRBV27 combines with J gene TRBJ2-7, with 11 bases aligning to TRBD2. The source is a man in his 70s with urothelial cancer. Here the sequenced sample was PBMCs, taken around atezolizumab (anti-PD-L1) treatment. CDR3 sequence (DNA): TGTGCCAGCAGTCCGCCATTTACTAGCGGGAGCTTCTGGGAGCAGTACTTC. Amino acids: CASSPPFTSGSFWEQYF.